A selection of T cell receptor beta chains follows, all from one sample in a study of OX40 agonist ivuxolimab in advanced cancers. TCRdb's copy holds only in-frame clones and misses some; the assay was immunoSEQ multiplex PCR. The sample lists some 86,000 clones, roughly 94% occurring once. The material was CD4+ or CD8+ T cells sorted from blood, obtained in a trial of the OX40 agonist ivuxolimab. The receptors were gathered from an adult with an advanced solid tumor such as melanoma, head and neck, liver or kidney cancer. Both conserved end residues are part of each CDR3. D genes are given only for firm matches. Part of the rows lack a size; the others show once, few, many or a class for expanded clones.

abundance	v_gene	d_gene	len	j_gene	CDR3nt	CDR3aa
NA	TRBV15	NA	15	TRBJ2-5	TGTGCCACCAGCAGAGGGGACCATGGAGTTGAGACCCAGTACTTC	CATSRGDHGVETQYF
NA	TRBV7-9	TRBD2	16	TRBJ2-7	TGTGCCAGCAGCCCCAAGACTAGCGGGAGCTCCTACGAGCAGTACTTC	CASSPKTSGSSYEQYF
once	TRBV4-1	NA	15	TRBJ2-4	TGCGCCAGCAGCCCCATGGCAGGCGCCAAAAACATTCAGTACTTC	CASSPMAGAKNIQYF
NA	TRBV30	NA	15	TRBJ2-7	TGTGCCTGGAGTGTACTGGCCGGGGGTGGGTACGAGCAGTACTTC	CAWSVLAGGGYEQYF
once	TRBV18	NA	13	TRBJ2-1	TGTGCCAGCTCACCGGGGTCTCACAATGAGCAGTTCTTC	CASSPGSHNEQFF
NA	TRBV5-1	TRBD1	16	TRBJ2-7	TGCGCCAGCAGCCTGACGACAGGGAATGGAGGCTACGAGCAGTACTTC	CASSLTTGNGGYEQYF
once	TRBV7-7	TRBD2	14	TRBJ2-5	TGTGCCAGCAGCCCCGGACTAGCCGAGGAGACCCAGTACTTC	CASSPGLAEETQYF
NA	TRBV29-1	TRBD2	16	TRBJ2-5	TGCAGCGTTCCTTTGGGACTAGCGGGGACGCAAGAGACCCAGTACTTC	CSVPLGLAGTQETQYF
NA	TRBV7-8	NA	14	TRBJ2-5	TGTGCCAGCAGCCGGGGACTTTACCAAGAGACCCAGTACTTC	CASSRGLYQETQYF
NA	TRBV5-1	NA	12	TRBJ1-2	TGCGCCAGCAGCTTGGAGGGGTACGGCTACACCTTC	CASSLEGYGYTF
once	TRBV7-9	TRBD2	18	TRBJ2-3	TGTGCCAGCAGCTTACCCCTAGCGGGGAGCTTAACAACAGATACGCAGTATTTT	CASSLPLAGSLTTDTQYF
NA	TRBV27	TRBD2	15	TRBJ2-7	TGTGCCAGCAGTTTACTAGCGGGAGGGTCCTACGAGCAGTACTTC	CASSLLAGGSYEQYF
once	TRBV7-2	NA	12	TRBJ1-1	TGTGCCAGCAGCCTTTTTAACACTGAAGCTTTCTTT	CASSLFNTEAFF
NA	TRBV6-5	NA	13	TRBJ2-1	TGTGCCAGCAGTCCCGGACCCTACAATGAGCAGTTCTTC	CASSPGPYNEQFF
NA	TRBV7-2	TRBD1	17	TRBJ1-2	TGTGCCAGCAGCTTAGCCGTGTCAGGGGGCGCTTGGACTGGCTACACCTTC	CASSLAVSGGAWTGYTF
NA	TRBV6-1	NA	14	TRBJ2-2	TGTGCCAGCAGTGAATTGGGGGGCACCGGGGAGCTGTTTTTT	CASSELGGTGELFF
once	TRBV28	NA	16	TRBJ2-1	TGTGCCAGCATTCATCTTAAACCTAGCTCCTACAATGAGCAGTTCTTC	CASIHLKPSSYNEQFF
NA	TRBV11-3	TRBD1	15	TRBJ2-7	TGTGCCAGCAGCAACGGACAGGGAATGAACTACGAGCAGTACTTC	CASSNGQGMNYEQYF
NA	TRBV4-2	TRBD2	16	TRBJ2-3	TGTGCCAGCAGCCCTGAGCGGGAATCCCTCACAGATACGCAGTATTTT	CASSPERESLTDTQYF
once	TRBV6-5	NA	14	TRBJ2-2	TGTGCCAGCAGTTACTCCGGCACAAGGGGGGAGCTGTTTTTT	CASSYSGTRGELFF
NA	TRBV10-3	NA	9	TRBJ2-1	TGTGCCTCCGGGACCCGTCCGTTCTTC	CASGTRPFF
NA	TRBV2	NA	14	TRBJ2-6	TGTGCCAGCAGAGGGGGGTCTGGGGCCAACGTCCTGACTTTC	CASRGGSGANVLTF
NA	TRBV19	TRBD2	17	TRBJ2-7	TGTGCCAGTAGTACAGGGACTAGCGGGAGTTCGTGGTTCGAGCAGTACTTC	CASSTGTSGSSWFEQYF
NA	TRBV7-9	TRBD2	14	TRBJ2-7	TGTGCCAGCAGCTTAGAGCGGGGGAACTACGAGCAGTACTTC	CASSLERGNYEQYF
NA	TRBV2	TRBD2	14	TRBJ2-3	TGTGCCATCACCCCTAGCGGTGCCACAGATACGCAGTATTTT	CAITPSGATDTQYF
NA	TRBV2	TRBD1	15	TRBJ2-7	TGTGCCAGCAGCTACGGGGCCACAGGGGGCTACGAGCAGTACTTC	CASSYGATGGYEQYF
NA	TRBV27	NA	13	TRBJ2-7	TGTGCCAGCAGTCAGGGGGGAACCTACGAGCAGTACTTC	CASSQGGTYEQYF
NA	TRBV6-5	TRBD1	14	TRBJ2-2	TGTGCCACCCGGGACAGGGGGCACACCGGGGAGCTGTTTTTT	CATRDRGHTGELFF
NA	TRBV29-1	TRBD1	14	TRBJ2-7	TGCAGCGTTGAGGCCGGGGACAGGGTTTACGAGCAGTACTTC	CSVEAGDRVYEQYF
once	TRBV2	NA	13	TRBJ1-2	TGTGCCAGCAGTGAAGGTGGGAATAGGGGCTACACCTTC	CASSEGGNRGYTF
NA	TRBV7-9	NA	11	TRBJ2-7	TGTGCCAGCAGCATCTCCTACGAGCAGTACTTC	CASSISYEQYF
NA	TRBV27	NA	14	TRBJ1-2	TGTGCCAGCAGTTTAAGGGGGTCGGGCTATGGCTACACCTTC	CASSLRGSGYGYTF
NA	TRBV28	NA	11	TRBJ2-1	TGTGCCAGCAGTTTTGGGGGTCGGATGTTCTTC	CASSFGGRMFF
NA	TRBV7-2	NA	15	TRBJ2-5	TGTGCCAGCAGCTTAGGGTCTGGCCGACAAGAGACCCAGTACTTC	CASSLGSGRQETQYF
NA	TRBV28	NA	12	TRBJ2-4	TGTGCCAGCGGGCCAGGGGTTGACATTCAGTACTTC	CASGPGVDIQYF
few	TRBV7-9	TRBD2	15	TRBJ2-1	TGTGCCAGCAGCCAGGTTAGCGGGAATGGCAATGAGCAGTTCTTC	CASSQVSGNGNEQFF
NA	TRBV5-1	TRBD1	16	TRBJ2-7	TGCGCCAGCAGCCCTCCCCCGGACAGGAAGAACTACGAGCAGTACTTC	CASSPPPDRKNYEQYF
NA	TRBV28	NA	12	TRBJ2-7	TGTGCCAGCAGTTTAGGGTCCTACGAGCAGTACTTC	CASSLGSYEQYF
NA	TRBV27	TRBD2	16	TRBJ2-3	TGTGCCAGCAGTCCGCTAGCGGGGGGAAGCACAGATACGCAGTATTTT	CASSPLAGGSTDTQYF
NA	TRBV27	NA	16	TRBJ1-6	TGTGCCAGCAGTTTCCCACCGGGCCCGCCGGGTTCACCCCTCCACTTT	CASSFPPGPPGSPLHF
NA	TRBV19	TRBD1	15	TRBJ2-1	TGTGCCAGTTGGGGACAGGGGAGCTCCTACAATGAGCAGTTCTTC	CASWGQGSSYNEQFF
NA	TRBV28	NA	12	TRBJ2-1	TGTGCCAGCAACCCGGGCCACAATGAGCAGTTCTTC	CASNPGHNEQFF
NA	TRBV28	NA	16	TRBJ2-3	TGTGCCAGCAGTTTACGTGGGTACGGCGACACAGATACGCAGTATTTT	CASSLRGYGDTDTQYF
NA	TRBV19	TRBD1	16	TRBJ1-3	TGTGCCAGTACCCTCCCAGGGGGATCTTCTGGAAACACCATATATTTT	CASTLPGGSSGNTIYF
once	TRBV27	TRBD1	14	TRBJ2-3	TGTGCCACCCGACAGGGCCTCCCCACAGATACGCAGTATTTT	CATRQGLPTDTQYF
NA	TRBV11-2	NA	15	TRBJ2-3	TGTGCCAGCAGCGCTCGACAGGGAGGGACAGATACGCAGTATTTT	CASSARQGGTDTQYF
NA	TRBV6-1	NA	11	TRBJ2-7	TGTGCCAGCAGTGACTCCTACGAGCAGTACTTC	CASSDSYEQYF
NA	TRBV2	TRBD2	15	TRBJ2-7	TGTGCCAGCAGGATTAGCGGGAGAGGGTACTACGAGCAGTACTTC	CASRISGRGYYEQYF
NA	TRBV19	TRBD1	14	TRBJ2-1	TGTGCCGCCCAAGGGGGGACAGGGTACAATGAGCAGTTCTTC	CAAQGGTGYNEQFF
NA	TRBV4-1	NA	15	TRBJ1-1	TGCGCCAGCAGCCAAGAAACATTTACGAACACTGAAGCTTTCTTT	CASSQETFTNTEAFF
NA	TRBV6-1	NA	14	TRBJ2-5	TGTGCCAGCAGTGAAAAGGCCCCGTGGGACCGCGGGCACTTC	CASSEKAPWDRGHF